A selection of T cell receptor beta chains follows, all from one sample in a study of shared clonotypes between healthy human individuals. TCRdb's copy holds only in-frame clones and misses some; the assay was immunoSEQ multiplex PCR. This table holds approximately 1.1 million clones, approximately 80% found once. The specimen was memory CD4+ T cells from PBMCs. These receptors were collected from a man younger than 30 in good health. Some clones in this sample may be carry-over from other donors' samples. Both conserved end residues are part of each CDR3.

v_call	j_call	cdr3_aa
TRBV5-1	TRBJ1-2	CASSLAGGLSENYGYTF
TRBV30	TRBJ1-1	CAAGQRGGTNEAFF
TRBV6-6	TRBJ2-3	CASSKTTSGSTDTQYF
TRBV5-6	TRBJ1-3	CASTLGYSGNTIYF
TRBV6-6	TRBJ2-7	CASRRSSGREKQYF
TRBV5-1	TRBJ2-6	CASGQTGMGSGANVLTF
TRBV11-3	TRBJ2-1	CASSLYNGGRSYNEQFF
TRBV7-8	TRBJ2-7	CASSASGWTGGGREQYF
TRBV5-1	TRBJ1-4	CASSLEGRAYWEKLFF
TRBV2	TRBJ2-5	CASSGDRKETQYF
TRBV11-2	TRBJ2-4	CASSLDLTKNIQYF
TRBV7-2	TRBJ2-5	CASSTRQGLQETQYF
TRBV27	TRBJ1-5	CASSLSRGGWGSNQPQHF
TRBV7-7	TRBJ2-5	CASSLARWETQYF
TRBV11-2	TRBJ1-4	CASSPEGRVNEKLFF
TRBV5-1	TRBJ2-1	CASSLGFNEQFF
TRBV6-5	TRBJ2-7	CASSSFYEQYF
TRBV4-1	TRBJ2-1	CASNRRDPGDNEQFF
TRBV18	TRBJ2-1	CASSPTSGLAASSYNEQFF
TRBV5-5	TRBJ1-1	CASSRIITRGLTEAFF
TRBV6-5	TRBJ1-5	CASSYARGQPQHF
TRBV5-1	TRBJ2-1	CASSPGTASYNEQFF
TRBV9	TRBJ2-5	CASSIGTSGRKETQYF
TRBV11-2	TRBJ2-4	CASSPRPGLAGAGWIQYF
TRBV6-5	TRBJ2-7	CASSYRQGFEQYF
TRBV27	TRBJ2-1	CASSPRTGAGFF
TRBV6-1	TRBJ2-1	CASLRDSEYNEQFF
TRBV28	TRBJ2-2	CASSLPGTGAQPNTGELFF
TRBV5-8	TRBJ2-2	CASSLTFSAGELFF
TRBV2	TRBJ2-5	CASSESGWGQGETQYF
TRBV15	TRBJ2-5	CATSRVDSGIVRETQYF
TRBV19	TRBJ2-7	CASSSGTGDYEQYF
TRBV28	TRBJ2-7	CAAVGTHSYEQYF
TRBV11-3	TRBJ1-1	CASSLGLNTEAFF
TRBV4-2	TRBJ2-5	CASSQPSTTDQETQYF
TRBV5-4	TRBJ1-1	CASSSHQASEAFF